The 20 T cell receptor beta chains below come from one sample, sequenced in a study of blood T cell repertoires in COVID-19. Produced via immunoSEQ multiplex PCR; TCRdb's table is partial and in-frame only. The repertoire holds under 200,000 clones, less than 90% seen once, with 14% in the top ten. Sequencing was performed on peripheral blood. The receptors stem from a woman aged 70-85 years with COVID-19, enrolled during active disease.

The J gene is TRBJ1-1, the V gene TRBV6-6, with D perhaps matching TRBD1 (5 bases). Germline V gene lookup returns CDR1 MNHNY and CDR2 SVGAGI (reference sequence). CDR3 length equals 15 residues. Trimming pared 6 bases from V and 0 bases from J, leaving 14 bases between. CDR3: CASRPSDSVNTEAFF. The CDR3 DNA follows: TGTGCCAGCAGACCCAGTGACAGCGTGAACACTGAAGCTTTCTTT.

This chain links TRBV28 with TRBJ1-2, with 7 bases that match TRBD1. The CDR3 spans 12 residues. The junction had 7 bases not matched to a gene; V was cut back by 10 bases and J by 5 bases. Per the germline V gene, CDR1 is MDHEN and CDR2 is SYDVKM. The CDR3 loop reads CATRDSLYGYTF. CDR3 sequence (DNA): TGTGCCACCCGGGACAGCTTATATGGCTACACCTTC.

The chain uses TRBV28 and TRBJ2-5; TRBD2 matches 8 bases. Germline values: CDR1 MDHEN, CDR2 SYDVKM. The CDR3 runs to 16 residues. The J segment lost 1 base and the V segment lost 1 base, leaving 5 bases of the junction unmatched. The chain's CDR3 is CASSLFGLAGQETQYF. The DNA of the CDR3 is TGTGCCAGCAGTTTATTCGGGCTAGCGGGCCAAGAGACCCAGTACTTC.

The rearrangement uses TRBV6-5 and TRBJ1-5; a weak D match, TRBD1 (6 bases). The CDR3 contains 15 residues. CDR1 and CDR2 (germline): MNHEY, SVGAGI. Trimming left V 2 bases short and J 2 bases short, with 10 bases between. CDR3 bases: TGTGCCAGCAGTTACGACAGGAGAGGCAATCAGCCCCAGCATTTT. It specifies CASSYDRRGNQPQHF.

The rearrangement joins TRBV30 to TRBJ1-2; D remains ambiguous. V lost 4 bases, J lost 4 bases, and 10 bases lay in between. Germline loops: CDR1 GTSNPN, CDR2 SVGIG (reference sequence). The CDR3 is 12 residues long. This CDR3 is CAWNGPSYGYTF. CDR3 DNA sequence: TGTGCCTGGAATGGGCCCTCCTATGGCTACACCTTC. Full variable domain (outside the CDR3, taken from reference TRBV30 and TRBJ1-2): SQTIHQWPATLVQPVGSPLSLECTVEGTSNPNLYWYRQAAGRGLQLLFYSVGIGQISSEVPQNLSASRPQDRQFILSSKKLLLSDSGFYLCAWNGPSYGYTFGSGTRLTVV.

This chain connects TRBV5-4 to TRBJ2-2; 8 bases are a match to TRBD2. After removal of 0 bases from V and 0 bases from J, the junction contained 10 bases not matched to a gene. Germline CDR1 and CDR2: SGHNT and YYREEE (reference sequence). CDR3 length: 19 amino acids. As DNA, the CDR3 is TGTGCCAGCAGCTTGGGGCTAGCGGGTTACCTCTCGAACACCGGGGAGCTGTTTTTT. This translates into CASSLGLAGYLSNTGELFF. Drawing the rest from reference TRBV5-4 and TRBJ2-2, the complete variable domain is ETGVTQSPTHLIKTRGQQVTLRCSSQSGHNTVSWYQQALGQGPQFIFQYYREEENGRGNFPPRFSGLQFPNYSSELNVNALELDDSALYLCASSLGLAGYLSNTGELFFGEGSRLTVL.

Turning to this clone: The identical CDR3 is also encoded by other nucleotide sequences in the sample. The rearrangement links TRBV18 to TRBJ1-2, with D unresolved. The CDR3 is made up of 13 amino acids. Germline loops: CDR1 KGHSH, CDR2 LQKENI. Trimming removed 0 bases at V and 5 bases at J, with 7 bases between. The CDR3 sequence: CASSPPGGYGYTF. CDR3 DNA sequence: TGTGCCAGCTCACCACCAGGCGGGTATGGCTACACCTTC.

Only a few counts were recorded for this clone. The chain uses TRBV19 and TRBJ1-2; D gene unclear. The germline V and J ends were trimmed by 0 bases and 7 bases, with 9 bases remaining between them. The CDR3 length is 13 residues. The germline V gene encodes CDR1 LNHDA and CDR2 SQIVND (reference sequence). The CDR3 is CASSIDPEAGYTF. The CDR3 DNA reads TGTGCCAGTAGTATAGATCCCGAGGCTGGCTACACCTTC.

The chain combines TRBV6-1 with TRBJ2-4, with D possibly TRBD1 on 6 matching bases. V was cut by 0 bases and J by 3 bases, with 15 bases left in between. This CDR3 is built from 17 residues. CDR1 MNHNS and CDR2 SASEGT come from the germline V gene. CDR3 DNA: TGTGCCAGCAGTGAAGCGCTTGGACAGATCTACAAAAACATTCAGTACTTC. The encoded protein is CASSEALGQIYKNIQYF.

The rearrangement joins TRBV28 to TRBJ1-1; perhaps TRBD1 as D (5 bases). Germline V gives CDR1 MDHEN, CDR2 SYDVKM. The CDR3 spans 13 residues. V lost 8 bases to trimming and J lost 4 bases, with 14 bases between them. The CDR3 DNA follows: TGTGCCAGCGGGGGGACCCGGGGCACTGAAGCTTTCTTT. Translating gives CASGGTRGTEAFF.

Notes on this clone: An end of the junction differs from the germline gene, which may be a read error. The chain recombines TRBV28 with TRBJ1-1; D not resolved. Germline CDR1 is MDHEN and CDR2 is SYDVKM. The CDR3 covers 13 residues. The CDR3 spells CASSLSQKPLNSF. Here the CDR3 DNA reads TGTGCCAGCAGTTTATCCCAGAAACCCCTCAACAGTTTT.

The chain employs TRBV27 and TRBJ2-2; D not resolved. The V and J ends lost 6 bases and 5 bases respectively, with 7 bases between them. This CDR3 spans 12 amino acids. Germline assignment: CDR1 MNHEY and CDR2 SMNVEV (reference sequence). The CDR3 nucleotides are TGTGCCAGCAGCGCGGCGACCGGGGAGCTGTTTTTT. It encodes CASSAATGELFF.

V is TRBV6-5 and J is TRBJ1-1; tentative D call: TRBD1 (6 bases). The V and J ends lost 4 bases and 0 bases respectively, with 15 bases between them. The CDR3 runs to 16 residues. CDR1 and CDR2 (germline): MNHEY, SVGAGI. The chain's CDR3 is CASSSRFGTMNTEAFF. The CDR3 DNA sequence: TGTGCCAGCAGTTCCCGTTTCGGGACAATGAACACTGAAGCTTTCTTT.

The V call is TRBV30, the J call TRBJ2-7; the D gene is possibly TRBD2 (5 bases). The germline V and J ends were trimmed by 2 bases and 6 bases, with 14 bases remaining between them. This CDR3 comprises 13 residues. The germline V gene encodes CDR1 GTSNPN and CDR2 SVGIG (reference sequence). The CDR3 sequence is CAWSLGLSPEQYF. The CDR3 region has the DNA TGTGCCTGGAGTTTAGGACTCTCCCCCGAGCAGTACTTC.

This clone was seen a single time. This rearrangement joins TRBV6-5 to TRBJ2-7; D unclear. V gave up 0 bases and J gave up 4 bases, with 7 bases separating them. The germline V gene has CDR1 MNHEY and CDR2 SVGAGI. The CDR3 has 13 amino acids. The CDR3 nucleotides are TGTGCCAGCAGTTACTCCACCGGGTACGAGCAGTACGTC. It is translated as CASSYSTGYEQYV.

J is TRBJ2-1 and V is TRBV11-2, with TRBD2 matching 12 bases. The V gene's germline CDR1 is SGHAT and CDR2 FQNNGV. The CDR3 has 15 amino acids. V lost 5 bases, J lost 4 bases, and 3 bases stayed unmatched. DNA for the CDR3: TGTGCCAGCAGCATCGGGACTAGCGGGTACAATGAGCAGTTCTTC. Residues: CASSIGTSGYNEQFF.

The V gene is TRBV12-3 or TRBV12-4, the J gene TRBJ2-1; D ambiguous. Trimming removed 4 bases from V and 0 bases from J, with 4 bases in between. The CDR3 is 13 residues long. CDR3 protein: CASSSSSYNEQFF. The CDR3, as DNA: TGTGCCAGCAGTTCCAGCTCCTACAATGAGCAGTTCTTC.

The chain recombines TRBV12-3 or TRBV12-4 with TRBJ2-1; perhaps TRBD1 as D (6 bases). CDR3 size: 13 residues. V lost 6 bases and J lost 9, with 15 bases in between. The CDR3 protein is CASSWTVRAEQFF. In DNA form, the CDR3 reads TGTGCCAGCAGCTGGACAGTAAGGGCTGAGCAGTTCTTC.

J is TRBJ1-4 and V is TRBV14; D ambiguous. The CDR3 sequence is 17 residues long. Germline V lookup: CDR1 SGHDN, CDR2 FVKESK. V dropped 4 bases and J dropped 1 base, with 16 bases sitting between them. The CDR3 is CASSRTLLMQTNEKLFF. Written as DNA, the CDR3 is TGTGCCAGCAGCCGAACATTATTGATGCAAACTAATGAAAAACTGTTTTTT.

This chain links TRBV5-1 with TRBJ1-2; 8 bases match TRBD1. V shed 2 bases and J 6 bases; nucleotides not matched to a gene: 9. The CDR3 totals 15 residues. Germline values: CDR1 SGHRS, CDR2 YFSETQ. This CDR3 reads CASSLTGGREDGYTF. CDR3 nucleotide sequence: TGCGCCAGCAGCTTAACAGGGGGACGGGAGGATGGCTACACCTTC.